The entry below describes one T cell receptor beta chain. Its specificity is unknown. This specimen comes from a study of post-analysis software for immune sequencing data. The wider study: Patients with relapsing-remitting, secondary progressive and progressive-relapsing multiple sclerosis courses were all represented.

V lost 5 bases, J lost 2 bases, and 8 bases stayed unmatched. This CDR3 spans 17 amino acids. Germline CDR1 reads LNHNV; CDR2 reads YYDKDF (reference sequence). cDNA libraries for TCR beta contained unique molecular identifiers. Out of roughly 0.85 to 11 million T cells, about 500,000 cDNA molecules were generated. TCRdb analysed the PCR reads with MiXCR anew, one entry per CDR3 protein. Among 380,000 or so distinct CDR3 sequences, about a third were seen once, and the ten largest hold 10% to 15%. Whole-study findings and limits: Compared with controls, patients showed significantly lower normalized Chao1 diversity. Patients had higher frequencies than controls of about five TRBV segments, including TRBV5-6, TRBV5-1 and TRBV20-1.

The origin of this receptor is a girl under 18 with multiple sclerosis. This rearrangement joins TRBV15 to TRBJ1-6, with TRBD1 matching over 8 bases. The specimen sequenced was blood. The CDR3 region is CATSVRTGRPYNSPLHF. The CDR3 region has the DNA TGTGCCACCAGCGTTCGGACAGGGAGGCCCTATAATTCACCCCTCCACTTT. Looking up the rest from reference TRBV15 and TRBJ1-6 gives the full variable domain: DAMVIQNPRYQVTQFGKPVTLSCSQTLNHNVMYWYQQKSSQAPKLLFHYYDKDFNNEADTPDNFQSRRPNTSFCFLDIRSPGLGDTAMYLCATSVRTGRPYNSPLHFGNGTRLTVT.